The entry that follows covers one T cell receptor beta chain sequence. The target antigen is unknown. Per the original data handling: There were no quality scores in the junction-only immunoSEQ sequences, so filtering differed. Data came from immunoSEQ multiplex PCR; TCRdb stores just in-frame clones and leaves some out. That table gives V, J and clone size, and the DNA gave D and trimming. The data show about 470,000 clones, with 70% to 80% seen just once and around 13% held by the top ten. The source of the sample is a study of shared clonotypes between healthy human individuals. Findings of the study overall: The sampled material consisted only of blood, and tissue repertoires are likely to differ. Enrolling few donors narrowed the genetic and exposure-history diversity that was represented.

Germline-derived CDR1 and CDR2 are LNHNV and YYDKDF (reference sequence). Deletions cut 1 base from V and 6 bases from J, with 9 bases between. This CDR3 region has 13 residues. The chain links TRBV15 to TRBJ1-1, with unresolved D. The sequencing input was PBMCs. The sequence was collected from a woman aged 40 to 55 in good health. Some clones in this sample may be carry-over from other donors' samples. The CDR3 protein is CATSRAAHAEAFF. CDR3 sequence (DNA): TGTGCCACCAGCAGAGCGGCCCATGCTGAAGCTTTCTTT.